The 15 T cell receptor beta chains reported below all come from one sample, sequenced in a study of blood T cell repertoires in COVID-19. Produced via immunoSEQ multiplex PCR; TCRdb's table is partial and in-frame only. Counted here are approximately 69,000 clones, 60% to 80% occurring once; the ten biggest clones make up roughly 44%. Sequenced: peripheral blood. The origin of the receptors is a human donor in a cohort sampled during active COVID-19.

The rearrangement uses TRBV5-1 and TRBJ1-1; 7 bases agree with TRBD1. The germline gives CDR1 SGHRS, CDR2 YFSETQ. The CDR3 is made up of 15 amino acids. The J segment lost 4 bases and the V segment lost 3 bases, leaving 9 bases of the junction unmatched. CDR3: CASSYTGVESTEAFF. CDR3 nucleotides: TGCGCCAGCAGCTATACAGGGGTTGAAAGCACTGAAGCTTTCTTT. Drawing the rest from reference TRBV5-1 and TRBJ1-1, the complete variable domain is KAGVTQTPRYLIKTRGQQVTLSCSPISGHRSVSWYQQTPGQGLQFLFEYFSETQRNKGNFPGRFSGRQFSNSRSEMNVSTLELGDSALYLCASSYTGVESTEAFFGQGTRLTVV.

The sample holds many counts of this clone. V gene TRBV28 combines with J gene TRBJ1-4; D gene ambiguous. V lost 5 bases to trimming and J lost 7 bases, with 23 bases between them. This CDR3 has 17 residues. Germline assignment: CDR1 MDHEN and CDR2 SYDVKM. The DNA of the CDR3 is TGTGCCAGCAGTACCCTCCAACTCGGGGAAATGGGTGAAAAACTGTTTTTT. It codes for CASSTLQLGEMGEKLFF.

In this sample, this clone turned up a few times. V is TRBV23-1 and J is TRBJ2-1; perhaps TRBD1 as D (7 bases). TRBV23-1 is known as an ORF, though its function is uncertain. The ends were cut back, 6 bases at V and 4 bases at J, with 16 bases in the middle. The CDR3 has 15 residues. This CDR3 reads CASSLRGTAYNEQFF. In DNA form, the CDR3 reads TGCGCCAGCAGCCTCCGCGGGACAGCATACAATGAGCAGTTCTTC.

The gene calls are TRBV27 and TRBJ2-6, with TRBD1 identical over 8 bases. CDR3 length: 15 residues. Germline CDR1 reads MNHEY; CDR2 reads SMNVEV (reference sequence). V was pared by 5 bases and J by 4 bases, with 4 bases of the junction left unmatched. In nucleotides, the CDR3 is TGTGCCAGCAGTAAACAGGGGGAAGGGGCCAACGTCCTGACTTTC. Protein product: CASSKQGEGANVLTF.

The table lists this clone with a few counts. V gene TRBV6-1 combines with J gene TRBJ1-5; D remains unclear. Germline assignment: CDR1 MNHNS and CDR2 SASEGT. The CDR3 extends over 15 amino acids. V dropped 2 bases and J dropped 5 bases, with 13 bases sitting between them. The CDR3 sequence is CASSEYPPRDQPQHF. The CDR3 DNA is TGTGCCAGCAGTGAATACCCCCCGCGGGATCAGCCCCAGCATTTT.

The rearrangement joins TRBV4-1 to TRBJ2-7, with D unclear. CDR3 length: 15 residues. Germline CDR1 is MGHRA and CDR2 is YSYEKL. V lost 1 base and J lost 0, with 10 bases in between. The CDR3 loop is CASSQGEWSSYEQYF. Written as DNA, the CDR3 is TGCGCCAGCAGCCAAGGCGAGTGGAGCTCCTACGAGCAGTACTTC.

The chain combines TRBV6-2 or TRBV6-3 with TRBJ1-1; tentatively, D is TRBD1 (6 bases). Germline loops: CDR1 MNHEY, CDR2 SVGEGT. The CDR3 totals 15 residues. The ends were cut back, 6 bases at V and 0 bases at J, with 14 bases in the middle. The CDR3 spells CASSLITGLNTEAFF. CDR3 nucleotide sequence: TGTGCCAGCAGCCTTATTACAGGGTTGAACACTGAAGCTTTCTTT.

The chain is built from TRBV21-1 and TRBJ2-1; TRBD1, the D gene given by the table, was not confirmed from the DNA. TRBV21-1 is assigned pseudogene status. The CDR3 covers 15 residues. CDR3 protein: CASSKGDRAYNEQFF. In DNA, the CDR3 is TGTGCCAGCAGCAAGGGGGACAGAGCCTACAATGAGCAGTTCTTC.

This clone showed up just once. This rearrangement joins TRBV2 to TRBJ2-1; tentatively, D is TRBD1 (6 bases). V lost 4 bases to trimming and J lost 11 bases, with 9 bases between them. Germline V gene lookup returns CDR1 SNHLY and CDR2 FYNNEI. The CDR3 sequence is 11 residues long. The CDR3 DNA reads as TGTGCCAGCAGTGTAACAGGGAAGCAGTTCTTC. It yields the protein CASSVTGKQFF.

This rearrangement joins TRBV5-1 to TRBJ2-5; D is unresolved. This CDR3 is built from 14 residues. Per germline, CDR1 SGHRS and CDR2 YFSETQ. Trimming stripped 0 bases from V and 0 bases from J, with 6 bases between. Here the CDR3 DNA reads TGCGCCAGCAGCTTGGACATTTACCAAGAGACCCAGTACTTC. Translating it yields CASSLDIYQETQYF.

This sequence joins TRBV5-1 and TRBJ2-7; 8 bases agree with TRBD2. The CDR3 loop spans 16 amino acids. The V gene end was trimmed by 2 bases and the J gene end by 5 bases; junction bases not matched to a gene: 12. Looked up from germline, CDR1 is SGHRS and CDR2 is YFSETQ. CDR3 loop: CASSFLSGGLGDEQYF. CDR3 DNA: TGCGCCAGCAGCTTTCTGAGCGGGGGCCTTGGCGACGAGCAGTACTTC.

V usage is TRBV10-1 and J usage is TRBJ2-5; 8 bases fit TRBD1. Germline V gene lookup returns CDR1 WNHNN and CDR2 SYGVQD (reference sequence). The V gene end was trimmed by 3 bases and the J gene end by 5 bases; junction bases not matched to a gene: 5. The CDR3 length is 14 residues. CDR3 nucleotides: TGCGCCAGCAGTGAATCAGGGGGCGCGGAGACCCAGTACTTC. It is translated as CASSESGGAETQYF.

This chain joins TRBV10-3 and TRBJ2-1; TRBD2 matches 14 bases. Germline CDR1 and CDR2: ENHRY and SYGVKD. V lost 6 bases and J lost 4; bases outside the gene matches: 2. This CDR3 spans 15 amino acids. The CDR3 DNA reads as TGTGCCATCAGCAGACTAGCGGGAGGGTACAATGAGCAGTTCTTC. It translates to CAISRLAGGYNEQFF.

This clone has just one count. The chain has TRBV6-5 and TRBJ2-1, with 7 bases identical to TRBD1. V lost 9 bases and J lost 8; bases outside the gene matches: 4. There are 11 residues in the CDR3. CDR1 and CDR2 from the germline V gene are MNHEY and SVGAGI. CDR3 residues: CASIRGHEQFF. CDR3 DNA sequence: TGTGCCAGTATTAGGGGGCATGAGCAGTTCTTC.

V and J are TRBV2 and TRBJ1-5, with D perhaps TRBD1 (6 bases). The CDR3 totals 14 residues. Germline CDR1 SNHLY, CDR2 FYNNEI. V lost 6 bases and J 0 bases, leaving 9 bases between the germline ends. Written as DNA, the CDR3 is TGTGCCAGCAGAAGGGACATTAGCAATCAGCCCCAGCATTTT. Amino acid sequence: CASRRDISNQPQHF.